This TCR beta chain was found in a study of tumor-infiltrating lymphocytes in primary liver carcinoma. Whole-study findings and limits: Bulk unsorted samples prevented comparison of CD4+ and CD8+ repertoires.

A note on this clonotype: No antigen is known for it. With a much larger clone just one base away, this may be a read error.

It was unsorted whole blood that yielded blood RNA, and germline DNA was also extracted. With approximately 500 ng total RNA as template and a constant-region primer, TCR beta cDNA was made. Construction of TCR beta libraries relied on three successive nested multiplex PCR rounds employing slightly modified ARM-PCR. TRBV1-TRBV30 forward primers paired with a C-beta reverse primer drove the first two PCR rounds, roughly 10 cycles each. TCRdb reprocessed the multiplex PCR reads with MiXCR, giving one entry per CDR3 protein. Of around 210,000 distinct CDR3 sequences listed, around 60% are singletons. The CDR3 length is 14 residues. The germline gives CDR1 MNHNY, CDR2 SVGAGI (reference sequence).

Sequencing was carried out using peripheral blood. The chain is built from TRBV6-6 and TRBJ2-1; a weak D match, TRBD1 (6 bases). This clonotype was obtained from a woman aged 60-75 years with primary liver carcinoma and hepatitis B virus infection. DNA for the CDR3: TGTGTCAGCAGTTACATCCCGCTTGGACAGCAGCAGTTCTTC. It is translated as CVSSYIPLGQQQFF.